The source of this TCR beta chain is a study of blood T cell repertoires in COVID-19. Study-level information: The United States, Italy and Spain provided the acute and convalescent COVID-19 samples. T cells, B-cell-depleted T cells, or PBMCs supplied cDNA or gDNA.

This clone was counted only a few times. Under the authors' procedure: Amplification of reference gene primers provided the estimated nucleated cell counts. The method was immunoSEQ multiplex PCR; TCRdb's version includes in-frame clones alone and lacks a portion of them. V and J calls and clone size are those listed in that table; D and trimming were worked out from the DNA. The table lists 200,000 to 250,000 clones, more than 75% of them singletons, with about 4.1% in the top ten. V shed 3 bases, J shed 8 bases, and the junction held 3 bases outside the gene matches. Per the germline V gene, CDR1 is MNHEY and CDR2 is SVGAGI. The CDR3 runs to 12 residues.

The source is a man aged 45 to 65 with acute or convalescent COVID-19. The material sequenced was peripheral blood. The genes are TRBV6-5 and TRBJ1-1; TRBD1 aligns across 7 bases. CDR3 protein: CASSYQGEEAFF. The CDR3 DNA reads as TGTGCCAGCAGTTATCAGGGGGAAGAAGCTTTCTTT.